These 24 T cell receptor beta chains came from one sample sequenced in a study of blood T cell repertoires in COVID-19. Only in-frame clones appear in the TCRdb table, and some are missing; sequencing was by immunoSEQ multiplex PCR. The sample lists 99,000 or so clones, 88% seen once, with 2.1% in the top ten. Sequences were obtained from peripheral blood. The receptors derive from a man between 50 and 59 years old with COVID-19, enrolled during active disease.

The chain uses TRBV4-3 and TRBJ2-3; TRBD2 agrees at 7 bases. This CDR3 has 17 amino acids. The germline CDR1 and CDR2 sequences are LGHNA and YSLEER. V gave up 0 bases and J gave up 6 bases; unmatched junction bases: 12. The CDR3 bases are TGCGCCAGCAGCCAAGACCTCTCTAGCGGCCGTGGCGATACGCAGTATTTT. It specifies CASSQDLSSGRGDTQYF.

This chain links TRBV10-3 with TRBJ1-5; the D gene is possibly TRBD1 (6 bases). V was clipped by 0 bases and J by 3 bases, with 9 bases between them. The CDR3 has 15 amino acids. In germline, CDR1 is ENHRY, CDR2 SYGVKD. The CDR3 reads CAISESTGHNQPQHF. The CDR3 region has the DNA TGTGCCATCAGTGAGTCGACAGGCCACAATCAGCCCCAGCATTTT.

The V call is TRBV5-5, the J call TRBJ2-1, with D tentatively TRBD2 (5 bases). CDR1 and CDR2 from the germline V gene are SGHKS and YYEKEE (reference sequence). V dropped 0 bases and J dropped 3 bases, with 16 bases sitting between them. This CDR3 region has 17 residues. The CDR3 loop is CASSLALGELVYNEQFF. CDR3 DNA: TGTGCCAGCAGCTTGGCCCTCGGGGAATTGGTCTACAATGAGCAGTTCTTC. Combining the CDR3 with reference TRBV5-5 and TRBJ2-1 gives the whole variable domain DAGVTQSPTHLIKTRGQQVTLRCSPISGHKSVSWYQQVLGQGPQFIFQYYEKEERGRGNFPDRFSARQFPNYSSELNVNALLLGDSALYLCASSLALGELVYNEQFFGPGTRLTVL.

For the CDR3, the DNA is TGTGCCAGCAGCCAAGATCAGCTAGCGGGGAACACCGGGGAGCTGTTTTTT. As protein: CASSQDQLAGNTGELFF. J is TRBJ2-2 and V is TRBV14; TRBD2 matches at 8 bases. This CDR3 spans 17 amino acids. The germline gives CDR1 SGHDN, CDR2 FVKESK. Germline trimming cut 0 bases from V and 1 base from J; bases unmatched to any gene: 4. The variable domain in full, completed from reference TRBV14 and TRBJ2-2, reads EAGVTQFPSHSVIEKGQTVTLRCDPISGHDNLYWYRRVMGKEIKFLLHFVKESKQDESGMPNNRFLAERTGGTYSTLKVQPAELEDSGVYFCASSQDQLAGNTGELFFGEGSRLTVL.

The chain recombines TRBV18 with TRBJ2-1, with D uncertain. This CDR3 has 16 amino acids. Germline-derived CDR1 and CDR2 are KGHSH and LQKENI. The V end was cut by 0 bases, the J end by 2 bases, with 11 bases between. CDR3 nucleotide sequence: TGTGCCAGCTCACCACCGTCAGTTCTTGCCTACAATGAGCAGTTCTTC. Its translation is CASSPPSVLAYNEQFF.

The V call is TRBV7-2, the J call TRBJ2-1, with TRBD2 as a possible D gene (6 bases). Germline CDR1 is SGHTA and CDR2 is FQGNSA. V lost 2 bases, J lost 7 bases, and 15 bases lay in between. This CDR3 comprises 15 residues. The CDR3 loop is CASSLPPTSLNEQFF. In DNA, the CDR3 is TGTGCCAGCAGCTTACCTCCGACTAGTTTGAATGAGCAGTTCTTC.

The chain employs TRBV6-5 and TRBJ2-5; 9 nucleotides match TRBD1. The CDR3 consists of 13 residues. After removal of 10 bases from V and 5 bases from J, the junction contained 8 bases not matched to a gene. CDR1 and CDR2 from the germline V gene are MNHEY and SVGAGI. The CDR3 sequence: CATLTGTGETQYF. The CDR3 DNA follows: TGTGCCACATTGACCGGGACAGGGGAGACCCAGTACTTC.

This clone was counted once. This chain connects TRBV30 to TRBJ2-2; 10 nucleotides line up with TRBD2. Per germline, CDR1 GTSNPN and CDR2 SVGIG (reference sequence). The V segment lost 3 bases and the J segment 1 base; nucleotides outside the gene matches: 8. The CDR3 is 17 residues long. The CDR3: CAWRTAGGHGNTGELFF. For the CDR3, the DNA is TGTGCCTGGAGAACAGCGGGGGGGCATGGGAACACCGGGGAGCTGTTTTTT.

The chain joins TRBV5-1 to TRBJ1-1; 9 nucleotides match TRBD1. This CDR3 spans 15 amino acids. Germline assignment: CDR1 SGHRS and CDR2 YFSETQ. Germline trimming cut 4 bases from V and 7 bases from J; bases unmatched to any gene: 11. CDR3 in amino acids: CASSPRDRVIVEAFF. The DNA of the CDR3 is TGCGCCAGCAGCCCCCGGGACAGGGTAATTGTTGAAGCTTTCTTT.

The V call is TRBV19, the J call TRBJ1-1; 7 positions match TRBD1. CDR3 length: 14 residues. V trimming: 8 bases; J trimming: 1 base; junction bases outside the gene matches: 7. Germline V gene sequence: CDR1 LNHDA, CDR2 SQIVND (reference sequence). The CDR3 is CASEKGARNTEAFF. CDR3 coding DNA: TGTGCCAGTGAAAAGGGGGCGCGGAACACTGAAGCTTTCTTT.

J is TRBJ1-4 and V is TRBV6-5; maybe TRBD1 (5 bases). The CDR3 sequence is 15 residues long. Trimming removed 4 bases from V and 0 bases from J, with 9 bases in between. Germline CDR1 MNHEY, CDR2 SVGAGI. This CDR3 reads CASSSGLPTNEKLFF. For the CDR3, the DNA is TGTGCCAGCAGTTCGGGACTGCCAACTAATGAAAAACTGTTTTTT.

The V gene is TRBV6-5, the J gene TRBJ2-7; TRBD1 might be the D (5 bases). In germline, CDR1 is MNHEY, CDR2 SVGAGI. Trimming stripped 5 bases from V and 0 bases from J, with 14 bases between. This CDR3 spans 15 amino acids. CDR3 DNA sequence: TGTGCCAGCAGTAACCCAGGGCGCAGCTCCTACGAGCAGTACTTC. Residues: CASSNPGRSSYEQYF.

The rearrangement uses TRBV5-4 and TRBJ2-7; tentative D call: TRBD2 (6 bases). This CDR3 spans 15 amino acids. In germline, CDR1 is SGHNT, CDR2 YYREEE (reference sequence). V was cut by 6 bases and J by 2 bases, with 18 bases left in between. Here the CDR3 reads CASTPGGSGPYEQYF. DNA of the CDR3: TGTGCCAGCACCCCCGGCGGAAGCGGGCCCTACGAGCAGTACTTC.

The V gene is TRBV19, the J gene TRBJ2-7; 11 positions agree with TRBD2. The CDR3 runs to 16 residues. V gave up 0 bases and J gave up 1 base; unmatched junction bases: 2. Germline V gene sequence: CDR1 LNHDA, CDR2 SQIVND (reference sequence). Written as DNA, the CDR3 is TGTGCCAGTAGTATAGATAGACTAGCGGGGTCCTACGAGCAGTACTTC. It translates to CASSIDRLAGSYEQYF.

The chain couples TRBV5-1 to TRBJ1-2, with TRBD1 matching over 8 bases. The CDR3 is made up of 15 amino acids. Germline CDR1 reads SGHRS; CDR2 reads YFSETQ. J gave up 2 bases and V 1 base, and 4 bases lay outside the gene matches. CDR3: CASSLSQGANYGYTF. CDR3 sequence (DNA): TGCGCCAGCAGCTTGAGTCAGGGGGCCAACTATGGCTACACCTTC.

V is TRBV5-1 and J is TRBJ2-2, with TRBD2 identical over 9 bases. The V and J ends lost 4 bases and 4 bases, in that order; junction bases with no gene match: 11. The CDR3 extends over 17 amino acids. Germline CDR1 reads SGHRS; CDR2 reads YFSETQ. The CDR3 here is CASSPPGRGGVTGELFF. The CDR3 DNA reads TGCGCCAGCAGCCCCCCGGGGCGGGGGGGCGTCACCGGGGAGCTGTTTTTT.

This clone turned up a few times. The genes are TRBV5-4 and TRBJ1-1, with 9 bases that match TRBD1. The CDR3 covers 15 residues. With 4 bases clipped from V and 0 bases from J, the junction kept 4 bases outside the gene matches. The germline CDR1 and CDR2 sequences are SGHNT and YYREEE (reference sequence). The CDR3 loop is CASSAGQGMNTEAFF. Written as DNA, the CDR3 is TGTGCCAGCAGCGCCGGACAGGGGATGAACACTGAAGCTTTCTTT.

This chain links TRBV6-5 with TRBJ2-1, with TRBD2 matching 12 bases. Germline CDR1 is MNHEY and CDR2 is SVGAGI. The V segment lost 5 bases and the J segment 5 bases; nucleotides outside the gene matches: 4. The CDR3 has 15 amino acids. CDR3 region: CASSLLAGGHNEQFF. As DNA, the CDR3 is TGTGCCAGCAGTCTACTAGCGGGGGGACACAATGAGCAGTTCTTC.

CDR3 loop: CSASRGVGYNEQFF. The CDR3, as DNA: TGCAGTGCTAGTCGGGGGGTGGGATACAATGAGCAGTTCTTC. V and J are TRBV20-1 and TRBJ2-1; 7 positions agree with TRBD2. The CDR3 is made up of 14 amino acids. Germline-derived CDR1 and CDR2 are DFQATT and SNEGSKA (reference sequence). J gave up 4 bases and V 3 bases, and 6 bases lay outside the gene matches.

The chain employs TRBV30 and TRBJ1-1; no definite D call. The V end lost 0 bases, the J end lost 0 bases, and 11 bases lay between the germline ends. The CDR3 sequence is 15 residues long. Germline CDR1 and CDR2: GTSNPN and SVGIG (reference sequence). The CDR3 protein is CAWSVHIAMNTEAFF. CDR3 nucleotide sequence: TGTGCCTGGAGTGTACACATAGCAATGAACACTGAAGCTTTCTTT.

This clone was observed a single time. The chain couples TRBV19 to TRBJ2-7; 7 nucleotides match TRBD1. CDR1 is LNHDA and CDR2 is SQIVND in the germline V gene (reference sequence). V gave up 5 bases and J gave up 3 bases; unmatched junction bases: 10. The CDR3 consists of 15 residues. CDR3 DNA: TGTGCCAGTAGTGTAATGACAGGGCGGTTCTACGAGCAGTACTTC. Translation gives CASSVMTGRFYEQYF. Filled out from reference TRBV19 and TRBJ2-7, the complete variable domain reads DGGITQSPKYLFRKEGQNVTLSCEQNLNHDAMYWYRQDPGQGLRLIYYSQIVNDFQKGDIAEGYSVSREKKESFPLTVTSAQKNPTAFYLCASSVMTGRFYEQYFGPGTRLTVT.

The V call is TRBV29-1, the J call TRBJ1-5; D gene ambiguous. Per germline, CDR1 SQVTM and CDR2 ANQGSEA. The CDR3 covers 14 residues. CDR3 in amino acids: CSCTEGESNQPQHF. The CDR3 nucleotides are TGCAGTTGTACTGAGGGTGAAAGTAATCAGCCCCAGCATTTT.

The chain couples TRBV3-1 (or the pseudogene TRBV3-2) to TRBJ2-2; 14 bases align to TRBD2. There are 17 residues in the CDR3. CDR1 is LGHDT, CDR2 YNNKEL, per germline (reference sequence). V dropped 4 bases and J dropped 7; count of bases not matched to a gene: 8. The CDR3 reads CASSRAGTSGGHGELFF. CDR3 nucleotides: TGTGCCAGCAGCCGTGCCGGGACTAGCGGGGGCCACGGGGAGCTGTTTTTT.

The rearrangement uses TRBV7-9 and TRBJ1-2; 7 nucleotides line up with TRBD1. This CDR3 region has 14 residues. Germline CDR1 reads SEHNR; CDR2 reads FQNEAQ (reference sequence). The trim removed 1 base at V and 4 bases at J, leaving 3 bases unmatched. CDR3 DNA sequence: TGTGCCAGCAGCTTAGGCCAGGGGGTCTATGGCTACACCTTC. Translation: CASSLGQGVYGYTF.